The clone carrying this T cell receptor beta chain was seen more than once but under ten times. Its antigen is still unknown. An input of about 0.5 to 1 ug of RNA was subjected to reverse transcription using random hexamers. TCRdb used MiXCR to reprocess the immunoSEQ multiplex PCR reads, holding one entry per CDR3 protein. The profile covers more than 150,000 distinct CDR3 sequences, with just under 95% appearing a single time and approximately 0.16% taken by the ten largest. The sample originates from a study of CD8 T cells in Susac syndrome. Study-wide background: Patients with Susac syndrome were therapy-naive, on corticosteroids, or on intravenous immunoglobulin alone at blood draw. Study-wide results and caveats: Among people with Susac, CD8+ clonal expansion was greatest in TEMRA cells and active patients.

CD8+ and CD4+ T cells from blood underwent TCR beta sequencing. From germline, CDR1 is PRHDT and CDR2 FYEKMQ (reference sequence). Trimming removed 2 bases from V and 4 bases from J, with 6 bases in between. This CDR3 is 12 amino acids long. The receptor was derived from a human donor with Susac syndrome. The sequencing input was CD8+ T cells from PBMCs. The chain combines TRBV13 with TRBJ2-7; D call uncertain. The CDR3 DNA follows: TGTGCCAGCAGCTTATCCGTATACGAGCAGTACTTC. Protein: CASSLSVYEQYF.